This T cell receptor beta chain was retrieved from a study of blood T cells in healthy people across ages. Study summary: T cells yielded about one barcoded beta molecule per two cells through template switching.

The authors ran a second PCR of about 6 to 11 cycles using a sample-barcoded 5' primer and a J-beta primer mix. TCRdb re-derived calls from the 5' RACE reads in MiXCR, one entry per CDR3 protein. The sample records 850,000 or so distinct CDR3 sequences, around 28% being singletons. Peripheral blood was drawn, ten milliliters per donor. Samples had at least 6.5 million PBMCs isolated from them. This clonotype occurred many times. The antigen remains undetermined. Per the germline V gene, CDR1 is MNHEY and CDR2 is SVGEGT. The CDR3 extends over 14 amino acids. Trimming removed 5 bases at V and 2 bases at J, with 12 bases between. Whole-study results and caveats: Higher diversity and more naive CD4+ cells were features of long-lived donors, compared to aged donors.

The V and J genes are TRBV6-2 or TRBV6-3 and TRBJ2-5, with D perhaps matching TRBD2 (5 bases). The sample taken for sequencing was blood. The receptor was derived from a woman older than 75 in good health. DNA for the CDR3: TGTGCCAGCAGTCCGGACTTTCTACAAGAGACCCAGTACTTC. Protein: CASSPDFLQETQYF.